These 22 T cell receptor beta chains share one sample of origin, sequenced in a study of T cell changes during pregnancy in multiple sclerosis (dated by TCRdb to the late 2010s). The library came from the immunoSEQ multiplex PCR assay. Not all clones reach the TCRdb copy of this immuneACCESS table, which keeps in-frame sequences only. Checked studies attribute under half of the gap to unresolved V genes and leave the rest unexplained. Present in this sample are tens of thousands of clones, about 90% of which were seen just once. Jointly, the top ten make up roughly 0.75% of the sample. The source was CD4+ T cells from peripheral blood mononuclear cells, collected before pregnancy. The receptor set was obtained from a female donor with multiple sclerosis, enrolled in a pregnancy study.

In DNA form, the CDR3 reads TGTGCCAGCAGCGCCTCCGTTTCGCTATTGAACACTGAAGCTTTCTTT. Amino acids: CASSASVSLLNTEAFF. The chain carries TRBV9 and TRBJ1-1; D unresolved. Germline loops: CDR1 SGDLS, CDR2 YYNGEE. The V end lost 3 bases, the J end lost 0 bases, and 15 bases lay between the germline ends. The CDR3 sequence is 16 residues long.

The V and J genes are TRBV2 and TRBJ2-2, with 11 nucleotides matching TRBD1. Germline CDR1 and CDR2: SNHLY and FYNNEI. V lost 8 bases, J lost 2 bases, and 4 bases stayed unmatched. CDR3 length equals 15 residues. The CDR3 here is CASRDRGANTGELFF. In nucleotides, the CDR3 is TGTGCCAGCCGGGACAGGGGGGCAAACACCGGGGAGCTGTTTTTT.

The chain recombines TRBV29-1 with TRBJ2-7; 8 positions agree with TRBD1. The CDR3 spans 16 residues. CDR1 is SQVTM, CDR2 ANQGSEA, per germline. Unmatched junction bases numbered 15, after V lost 6 bases and J lost 2 bases. CDR3 loop: CSVDPGTGFPPYEQYF. DNA of the CDR3: TGCAGCGTCGACCCCGGGACAGGATTCCCCCCCTACGAGCAGTACTTC.

The V call is TRBV6-5, the J call TRBJ1-2; possible D gene TRBD1, 5 bases. The germline V and J ends were trimmed by 6 bases and 5 bases, with 16 bases remaining between them. The CDR3 contains 14 residues. Germline V gene sequence: CDR1 MNHEY, CDR2 SVGAGI. The CDR3: CASRPRGRGYGYTF. The CDR3 DNA follows: TGTGCCAGCAGACCCCGTGGCCGGGGGTATGGCTACACCTTC.

The CDR3, as DNA: TGTGCCAGCAGCTTGGGTCTAGCGGGGGGCCTGAACGATGAGCAGTTCTTC. Protein: CASSLGLAGGLNDEQFF. The chain combines TRBV5-5 with TRBJ2-1, with TRBD2 matching over 11 bases. J lost 8 bases, V lost 0 bases, and 10 bases had no gene match. This CDR3 has 17 amino acids. The germline V gene encodes CDR1 SGHKS and CDR2 YYEKEE (reference sequence).

This chain links TRBV19 with TRBJ1-6, with a tentative D call TRBD1 (6 bases). The CDR3 length is 17 residues. CDR1 and CDR2 (germline): LNHDA, SQIVND (reference sequence). V was clipped by 1 base and J by 9 bases, with 19 bases between them. The CDR3 region is CASSIAPSGALVSPLHF. CDR3 nucleotide sequence: TGTGCCAGTAGTATAGCCCCGTCAGGGGCCTTGGTTTCACCCCTCCACTTT.

This chain uses TRBV19 with TRBJ1-2; no clear D gene. This CDR3 is 12 amino acids long. V dropped 5 bases and J dropped 3 bases, with 7 bases sitting between them. Germline CDR1 is LNHDA and CDR2 is SQIVND (reference sequence). The CDR3, as DNA: TGTGCCAGTAGTGCGCGGGACTATGGCTACACCTTC. Translation: CASSARDYGYTF.

V and J are TRBV19 and TRBJ2-3; 7 nucleotides line up with TRBD2. Germline CDR1 reads LNHDA; CDR2 reads SQIVND (reference sequence). Losses at the gene ends were 5 bases for V and 4 bases for J; bases not matched to a gene: 15. The CDR3 sequence is 17 residues long. The CDR3 loop reads CASSSGTTILLSDTQYF. The CDR3 DNA reads as TGTGCCAGTAGTTCCGGGACTACAATACTCCTTTCAGATACGCAGTATTTT.

The genes are TRBV30 and TRBJ2-7; TRBD1 aligns across 7 bases. This CDR3 has 15 amino acids. In germline, CDR1 is GTSNPN, CDR2 SVGIG (reference sequence). V trimming: 3 bases; J trimming: 0 bases; junction bases outside the gene matches: 8. CDR3 protein: CAWSVGTASSYEQYF. Here the CDR3 DNA reads TGTGCCTGGAGCGTCGGGACAGCCAGCTCCTACGAGCAGTACTTC.

The V and J genes are TRBV11-2 and TRBJ2-2, with 7 bases matching TRBD1. The CDR3 spans 15 residues. V was clipped by 5 bases and J by 4 bases; unmatched bases: 7. Germline lookup yields CDR1 SGHAT and CDR2 FQNNGV. CDR3 residues: CASSRQQGLTGELFF. CDR3 DNA: TGTGCCAGCAGCCGCCAACAGGGGCTCACCGGGGAGCTGTTTTTT.

The gene calls are TRBV2 and TRBJ2-7; 11 positions agree with TRBD2. V was clipped by 8 bases and J by 0 bases; unmatched bases: 3. CDR1 is SNHLY, CDR2 FYNNEI, per germline. The CDR3 runs 14 residues. In DNA form, the CDR3 reads TGTGCCAGCCAGACTAGCGGGGTCTCCTACGAGCAGTACTTC. Translating it yields CASQTSGVSYEQYF.

This rearrangement joins TRBV2 to TRBJ1-2; weak D call: TRBD1 (6 bases). The V end lost 5 bases, the J end lost 8 bases, and 24 bases lay between the germline ends. The germline gives CDR1 SNHLY, CDR2 FYNNEI. The CDR3 is 16 amino acids. This chain's CDR3 is CASSLNRDTNLAGYTF. In DNA form, the CDR3 reads TGTGCCAGCAGTCTTAACCGGGACACCAATTTAGCGGGCTACACCTTC.

This chain links TRBV6-1 with TRBJ2-3, with 8 bases lining up with TRBD2. The CDR3 has 15 amino acids. V dropped 7 bases and J dropped 1; count of bases not matched to a gene: 7. Germline lookup yields CDR1 MNHNS and CDR2 SASEGT. The CDR3 here is CASTSLRGGTDTQYF. For the CDR3, the DNA is TGTGCCAGCACTTCTTTGCGGGGGGGCACAGATACGCAGTATTTT.

This clone was recorded a few times. The V gene is TRBV7-9, the J gene TRBJ1-1, with 9 bases identical to TRBD1. Germline V lookup: CDR1 SEHNR, CDR2 FQNEAQ (reference sequence). The junction had 9 bases not matched to a gene; V was cut back by 5 bases and J by 5 bases. The CDR3 totals 15 residues. CDR3 sequence (DNA): TGTGCCAGCAGCATCACCGGGACAGGGTATACTGAAGCTTTCTTT. Translation: CASSITGTGYTEAFF.

The gene calls are TRBV2 and TRBJ1-2; D is possibly TRBD1 (6 bases). CDR1 is SNHLY, CDR2 FYNNEI, per germline. The V and J ends lost 6 bases and 1 base respectively, with 18 bases between them. This CDR3 has 16 amino acids. For the CDR3, the DNA is TGTGCCAGCAGCCGACGACAGGCCGGAAGTAACTATGGCTACACCTTC. It specifies CASSRRQAGSNYGYTF.

This clone was seen a single time. This chain uses TRBV7-9 with TRBJ2-5; possible D gene TRBD2, 6 bases. The CDR3 spans 15 residues. The germline CDR1 and CDR2 sequences are SEHNR and FQNEAQ (reference sequence). V was cut by 2 bases and J by 2 bases, with 12 bases left in between. The CDR3 protein is CASSLWGDEQETQYF. The CDR3 region has the DNA TGTGCCAGCAGCTTATGGGGGGACGAACAAGAGACCCAGTACTTC.

CDR3 loop: CASSLNSNQPQHF. The CDR3 DNA follows: TGTGCCAGCAGCCTTAATAGCAATCAGCCCCAGCATTTT. This chain links TRBV11-1 with TRBJ1-5, with unresolved D. The CDR3 totals 13 residues. Germline V gene sequence: CDR1 SGHAT, CDR2 FQDESV (reference sequence). Deletions cut 5 bases from V and 0 bases from J, with 5 bases between.

The chain joins TRBV5-4 to TRBJ1-1; TRBD1 matches 10 bases. CDR3 size: 16 residues. Germline trimming cut 6 bases from V and 4 bases from J; bases unmatched to any gene: 12. Germline V gives CDR1 SGHNT, CDR2 YYREEE (reference sequence). The chain's CDR3 is CASIPPGTGVGTEAFF. The CDR3 region has the DNA TGTGCCAGCATCCCGCCCGGGACAGGGGTTGGCACTGAAGCTTTCTTT.

The J gene is TRBJ2-7, the V gene TRBV5-6; a weak D match, TRBD2 (6 bases). CDR3 length: 14 amino acids. Germline values: CDR1 SGHDT, CDR2 YYEEEE. Trimming removed 1 base at V and 2 bases at J, with 10 bases between. The CDR3 region has the DNA TGTGCCAGCAGCTTGTACGGGGGAACCTACGAGCAGTACTTC. It specifies CASSLYGGTYEQYF.

The chain links TRBV29-1 to TRBJ1-2, with D possibly being TRBD1 (5 bases). This CDR3 region has 16 residues. The germline V and J ends were trimmed by 2 bases and 5 bases, with 21 bases remaining between them. Germline V CDR1 and CDR2: SQVTM, ANQGSEA. The CDR3 loop is CSVELQARNVGYGYTF. Written as DNA, the CDR3 is TGCAGCGTTGAATTACAGGCCCGCAATGTGGGTTATGGCTACACCTTC.

CDR3 amino acids: CSVDLGGYNEQFF. CDR3 DNA sequence: TGCAGCGTCGATCTGGGGGGCTACAATGAGCAGTTCTTC. The genes are TRBV29-1 and TRBJ2-1; the D gene is possibly TRBD2 (6 bases). Deletions cut 6 bases from V and 3 bases from J, with 12 bases between. This CDR3 comprises 13 residues. Germline lookup yields CDR1 SQVTM and CDR2 ANQGSEA.

The rearrangement links TRBV9 to TRBJ2-2; maybe TRBD2 (6 bases). Trimming took 2 bases from V and 3 from J, leaving 14 bases between them. Germline V gene sequence: CDR1 SGDLS, CDR2 YYNGEE. The CDR3 runs to 16 residues. The CDR3 DNA sequence: TGTGCCAGCAGCGTCGTGGGAGGCGTTGACACCGGGGAGCTGTTTTTT. Translated, it gives CASSVVGGVDTGELFF.